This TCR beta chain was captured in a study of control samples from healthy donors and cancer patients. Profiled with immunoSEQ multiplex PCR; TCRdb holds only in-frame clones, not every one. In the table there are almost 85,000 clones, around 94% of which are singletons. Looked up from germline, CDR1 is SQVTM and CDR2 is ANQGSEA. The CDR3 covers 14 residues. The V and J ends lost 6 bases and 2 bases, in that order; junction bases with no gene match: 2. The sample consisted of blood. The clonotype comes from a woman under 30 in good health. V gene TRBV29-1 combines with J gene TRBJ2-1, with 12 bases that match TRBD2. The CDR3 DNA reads TGCAGCGTCCGACTAGCGGGGGCCTACAATGAGCAGTTCTTC. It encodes CSVRLAGAYNEQFF.